The subject of this entry is one T cell receptor beta chain. Its matching antigen is unknown. The record originates from a study of T cell responses to AZD1222 COVID-19 vaccine. Study-level results: Unmutated regions of variants are reportedly targeted by nearly half of spike-specific TCRs. Most donors were white British and more were female, and clonal diversity was possibly underestimated.

Germline V gives CDR1 MNHEY, CDR2 SVGEGT. V lost 4 bases, J lost 1 base, and 8 bases lay in between. The CDR3 is made up of 14 amino acids. Assay used: immunoSEQ multiplex PCR; TCRdb lists only in-frame clones, some missing. The sample has roughly 150,000 clones, around 92% seen once. The sequenced sample was peripheral blood, obtained 28 days after the second AZD1222 dose. The gene calls are TRBV6-2 or TRBV6-3 and TRBJ1-5, with D unresolved. The clonotype originates from an adult who received the AZD1222 COVID-19 vaccine. CDR3 in DNA: TGTGCCAGCAGTTTCCAGGACAGCAATCAGCCCCAGCATTTT. Its protein product is CASSFQDSNQPQHF.